These T cell receptor beta chains were read from a single sample in a study of T-cell memory formation after mild COVID-19. TCRdb analysed the 5' RACE reads with MiXCR anew, one entry per CDR3 protein. The top ten hold 3.5% of the sample, which has some 260,000 distinct CDR3 sequences, around 17% seen once. Sequencing used PBMCs or a T cell subset sorted from them (not recorded which). The receptors derive from a man aged 18-30 years who had mild COVID-19 (a few samples of this study predate the infection). Cell type and time point are not known. CDR3s include the opening cysteine and the closing phenylalanine or tryptophan.

>TRBJ2-5|TRBV7-9
CASSEGHQETQCF
>TRBJ2-1|TRBV7-2
CASSSFGLYAGGNEQFF
>TRBJ2-1|TRBV4-1
CASSQLGASRNEQFF
>TRBJ2-7|TRBV25-1
CASLGAYEQYF
>TRBJ2-3|TRBV29-1
CSVEDLGDTQYF
>TRBJ2-2|TRBV5-1
CASTHARGSGELFF
>TRBJ2-1|TRBV24-1
CATSGYNEQFF
>TRBJ2-3|TRBV4-1
CASLRAGASTDTQYF
>TRBJ2-3|TRBV5-1
CASSRTSLDTQYF
>TRBJ1-1|TRBV15
CATSRAPQGWAFF
>TRBJ2-5|TRBV11-2
CASSTGAFQETQYF
>TRBJ2-1|TRBV6-5
CASRDNEQFF
>TRBJ2-6|TRBV29-1
CSVPPLAGANVLTF
>TRBJ1-1|TRBV29-1
CSVEKGWDTEAFF
>TRBJ2-2|TRBV6-2/TRBV6-3
CASSYGGTRTGELFF
>TRBJ1-1|TRBV19
CASSSPGRTLNTEAFF
>TRBJ2-2|TRBV7-3
CASSLFGQGNLGDTGELFF
>TRBJ2-3|TRBV6-5
CASGLRLGGGQDTQYF
>TRBJ2-5|TRBV5-1
CASSLGGWGQETQYF
>TRBJ1-2|TRBV7-9
CASSLQGPYTF
>TRBJ2-3|TRBV6-2/TRBV6-3
CASKWSGADTQYF
>TRBJ1-1|TRBV12-3/TRBV12-4
CASSDPDRGVEAFF
>TRBJ2-5|TRBV18
CASSPNRDLGTQYF
>TRBJ1-5|TRBV3-1
CASSLGIRQPQHF
>TRBJ2-7|TRBV4-3
CASSQDRGLGEQYF
>TRBJ2-1|TRBV29-1
CSVPDRVAHNEQFF
>TRBJ2-3|TRBV7-3
CASSSTGAPSTDTQYF
>TRBJ2-3|TRBV12-3/TRBV12-4
CASSSQGGTQYF
>TRBJ1-2|TRBV7-9
CASSLTGRDRGGAGYTF
>TRBJ1-2|TRBV2
CASGGALYGYTF
>TRBJ2-3|TRBV7-2
CASSLSPPDTQYF
>TRBJ1-5|TRBV11-2
CASSPTTGNQPQHF
>TRBJ2-1|TRBV5-5
CASSSQGVEQFF
>TRBJ1-1|TRBV20-1
CSAPTRNTEAFF
>TRBJ2-2|TRBV7-2
CASSRGGAWTGELFF
>TRBJ1-4|TRBV5-4
CASSFQNEKLFF
>TRBJ2-5|TRBV7-7
CASSPDRTVGWETQYF
>TRBJ1-1|TRBV7-2
CASSRPATEAFF